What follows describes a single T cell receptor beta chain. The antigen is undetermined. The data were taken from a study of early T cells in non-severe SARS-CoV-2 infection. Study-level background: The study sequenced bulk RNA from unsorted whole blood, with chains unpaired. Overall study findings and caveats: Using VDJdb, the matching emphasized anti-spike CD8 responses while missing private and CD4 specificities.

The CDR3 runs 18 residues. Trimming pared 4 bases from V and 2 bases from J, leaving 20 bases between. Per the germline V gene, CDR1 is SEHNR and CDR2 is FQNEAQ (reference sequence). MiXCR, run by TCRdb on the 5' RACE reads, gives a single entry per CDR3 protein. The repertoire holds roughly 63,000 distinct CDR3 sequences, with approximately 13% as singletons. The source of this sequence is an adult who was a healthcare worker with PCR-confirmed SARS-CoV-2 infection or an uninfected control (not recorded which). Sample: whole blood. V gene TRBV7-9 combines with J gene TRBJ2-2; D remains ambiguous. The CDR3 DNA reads TGTGCCAGCAGCTCGAACTCCTTTACCACATCTAACACCGGGGAGCTGTTTTTT. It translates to CASSSNSFTTSNTGELFF.